These 3 T cell receptor beta chains originate from one sample sequenced in a study of long-term antiretroviral therapy in people with HIV (dated by TCRdb to 2022 to 2024). The immunoSEQ hsTCRB v3.0 assay was used at survey level resolution to sequence the TRB variable region. TCRdb took this table from immuneACCESS and kept in-frame rearrangements with V and J called. Such tables lack part of the clones; where checked against another copy, unresolved V genes explain under half of the gap, and the rest is unexplained. The sample table records 35,000 or so clones; approximately 83% of these occur just once. Together, the top ten hold roughly a tenth of the sample. This material consisted of unsorted PBMCs, taken 2.2 years after starting antiretroviral therapy. All receptors come from a man aged 18 to 30 with HIV.

The V gene is TRBV18, the J gene TRBJ2-1; D is perhaps TRBD2 (6 bases). V lost 3 bases, J lost 6 bases, and 15 bases lay in between. The CDR3 contains 15 residues. CDR1 is KGHSH and CDR2 is LQKENI in the germline V gene. The CDR3 DNA is TGTGCCAGCTCACCTAAGGCGGGAAGGGGCAATGAGCAGTTCTTC. It is translated as CASSPKAGRGNEQFF.

The V and J genes are TRBV28 and TRBJ2-7; TRBD2 is a possible D gene (5 bases). The V and J ends lost 3 bases and 0 bases respectively, with 12 bases between them. Per the germline V gene, CDR1 is MDHEN and CDR2 is SYDVKM. The CDR3 has 15 amino acids. In DNA form, the CDR3 reads TGTGCCAGCAGTTTCGGACTCGCGAGCTCCTACGAGCAGTACTTC. Amino acids: CASSFGLASSYEQYF.

Only a few counts were recorded for this clone. The gene calls are TRBV9 and TRBJ1-5; no clear D gene. The CDR3 sequence is 14 residues long. In germline, CDR1 is SGDLS, CDR2 YYNGEE. V shed 2 bases and J shed 5 bases, with 11 bases lying between them. The CDR3 here is CASSVTSADQPQHF. The DNA of the CDR3 is TGTGCCAGCAGCGTCACCTCGGCGGATCAGCCCCAGCATTTT.